Listed below are T cell receptor beta chains from one sample, sequenced in a study of CD8 T cells in Susac syndrome. Each CDR3 protein gets one entry after TCRdb re-called the immunoSEQ multiplex PCR reads with MiXCR. The sample carries 140,000 or so distinct CDR3 sequences, more than 90% recorded once. Sequences were obtained from CD4+ T cells from PBMCs. These receptors originate from a human donor with Susac syndrome. Each CDR3 is given with its conserved first and last residue.

v_gene	j_gene	CDR3aa
TRBV4-2	TRBJ1-2	CASSRDRTNYGYTF
TRBV20-1	TRBJ1-2	CSARETGSYGYTF
TRBV20-1	TRBJ1-2	CSAKTTGGQSYGYTF
TRBV9	TRBJ2-1	CASSIQGSSYNEQFF
TRBV20-1	TRBJ2-3	CSARTSGRALTDTQYF
TRBV3-1	TRBJ2-4	CASSQAPTFFKNIQYF
TRBV28	TRBJ2-5	CASMTTQETQYF
TRBV14	TRBJ1-6	CASSLGSYNSPLHF
TRBV24-1	TRBJ2-2	CATWAGTNTGELFF
TRBV20-1	TRBJ2-5	CSASGSRQSQETQYF
TRBV12-3/TRBV12-4	TRBJ2-3	CASSLLTGGRARKQYF
TRBV5-1	TRBJ1-1	CASSPGPTKAKENTEAFF
TRBV7-2	TRBJ2-7	CASSLSPRILIYEQYF
TRBV7-9	TRBJ2-1	CASSLTGQGVNEQFF
TRBV7-2	TRBJ2-5	CASSRGGAGETQYF
TRBV9	TRBJ2-2	CASSERGIGELFF
TRBV12-3/TRBV12-4	TRBJ2-3	CASGIALGTDTQYF
TRBV2	TRBJ2-5	CASSWTGLETQYF
TRBV20-1	TRBJ2-1	CSGTGGIYNEQFF
TRBV12-3/TRBV12-4	TRBJ2-7	CASNKDRGYEQYF
TRBV2	TRBJ2-7	CASSEARGGYEQYF
TRBV12-3/TRBV12-4	TRBJ2-1	CATLVAGTGGEQFF
TRBV20-1	TRBJ2-5	CSALWTGETQYF
TRBV13	TRBJ2-6	CASSSIFSSSSGANVLTF
TRBV28	TRBJ2-7	CASSFGPSPIYEQYF
TRBV7-9	TRBJ2-2	CASRHPYRGDTGELFF
TRBV20-1	TRBJ1-2	CSARTSRQTSNYGYTF
TRBV25-1	TRBJ2-5	CASTVGQGAGQETQYF
TRBV4-2	TRBJ2-6	CASSHRLAGSSGANVLTF
TRBV5-1	TRBJ2-5	CASSQGRMAGEVAQYF
TRBV29-1	TRBJ2-2	CSGGSNTGELFF
TRBV20-1	TRBJ2-7	CSASPMSYHEQYF
TRBV21-1	TRBJ1-5	CASSKPGTPSNDGNQPQHF
TRBV28	TRBJ1-5	CASSLWGMDQPQHF
TRBV23-1	TRBJ2-4	CASTPERRGAKNIQYF
TRBV7-9	TRBJ2-7	CASSLDWRGSSYEQYF
TRBV24-1	TRBJ1-2	CATSDGTSLGGYTF